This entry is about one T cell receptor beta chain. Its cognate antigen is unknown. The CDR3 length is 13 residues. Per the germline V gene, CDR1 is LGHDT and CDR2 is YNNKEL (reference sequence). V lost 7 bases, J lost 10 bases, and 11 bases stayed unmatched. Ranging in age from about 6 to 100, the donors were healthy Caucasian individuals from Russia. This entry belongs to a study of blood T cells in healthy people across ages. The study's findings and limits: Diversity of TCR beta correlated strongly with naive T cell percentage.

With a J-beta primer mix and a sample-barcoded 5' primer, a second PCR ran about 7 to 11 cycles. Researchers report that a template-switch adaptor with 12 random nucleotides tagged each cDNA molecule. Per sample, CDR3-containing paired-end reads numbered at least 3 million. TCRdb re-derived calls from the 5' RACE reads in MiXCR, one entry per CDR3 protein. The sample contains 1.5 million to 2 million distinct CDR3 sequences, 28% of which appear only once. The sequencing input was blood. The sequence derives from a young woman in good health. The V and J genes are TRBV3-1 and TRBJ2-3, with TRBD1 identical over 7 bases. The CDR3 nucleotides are TGTGCCAGCAACCAGGGGGACCAGGGAGCGCAGTATTTT. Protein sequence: CASNQGDQGAQYF.